This T cell receptor beta chain derives from a study of human T cells and chemical hapten exposure. Overall study context: From small differences in pooled library volume came most of the variation in per-sample TCR yields.

Time point meaning: healthy volunteer bleed at 6 weeks. Blood, whole and unfractionated, served as the source for total RNA extraction. In germline, CDR1 is SGHNT, CDR2 YYREEE (reference sequence). The CDR3 runs 15 residues. Trimming removed 6 bases from V and 4 bases from J, with 19 bases in between. What the library attached to individual cDNA molecules were unique molecular identifiers. TCRdb re-called the RACE reads through MiXCR, storing one row per CDR3 protein. Found here are 55,000 to 75,000 distinct CDR3 sequences, around 6.1% of them singletons; the top ten hold around 3.4%. This clonotype was seen many times.

V and J are TRBV5-4 and TRBJ1-1, with TRBD1 as a possible D gene (5 bases). The origin of this receptor is a female donor in good health. Some clones in this sample may be carry-over from other donors' samples. Material: whole blood. CDR3 amino acids: CASTQSKGASTEAFF. CDR3 DNA: TGTGCCAGCACCCAGTCCAAAGGGGCCAGCACTGAAGCTTTCTTT.